This TCR beta chain was recovered during a study of cytomegalovirus exposure and HLA in healthy donors. Points from the study as a whole: Cytomegalovirus-associated status was assigned to roughly 160 TCR beta chains.

Primers: 60 Vbeta forward and 13 Jbeta reverse. Data came from immunoSEQ multiplex PCR; TCRdb stores just in-frame clones and leaves some out. Here the sample spans 150,000 to 180,000 clones, about 70% being singletons. For this clone: Its antigen is not identified.

Germline V CDR1 and CDR2: SGHTS, YDEGEE. Trimming removed 0 bases from V and 3 bases from J, with 7 bases in between. CDR3 length: 13 amino acids. The donors comprised healthy bone marrow donors. The TCR comes from a man younger than 30 in good health and CMV-seronegative. The chain is built from TRBV5-8 and TRBJ2-7; D not certain. Sequenced input: PBMCs. CDR3 loop: CASSLDGYYEQYF. CDR3 DNA sequence: TGTGCCAGCAGCTTGGACGGGTACTACGAGCAGTACTTC.